A single sample is the source of the 21 T cell receptor beta chains below, sequenced in a study of blood T cell repertoires in COVID-19. Using immunoSEQ multiplex PCR, the repertoire was profiled, and TCRdb retains in-frame clones only, with some absent. The sample has 9,000 to 13,000 clones; 80% to 90% are singletons. The sequenced sample was peripheral blood. Receptor source: a human donor in a cohort sampled during active COVID-19.

The chain carries TRBV4-1 and TRBJ2-5; 8 nucleotides agree with TRBD2. The CDR3 covers 17 residues. Germline V gene data show CDR1 as MGHRA and CDR2 as YSYEKL. Trimming took 0 bases from V and 5 from J; bases not matched to a gene: 11. The CDR3 coding sequence is TGCGCCAGCAGCCAAGATGGGCCGGGTAGCGGGGTCGAGACCCAGTACTTC. Residues: CASSQDGPGSGVETQYF.

The chain combines TRBV7-2 with TRBJ2-3, with 12 positions matching TRBD2. The germline gives CDR1 SGHTA, CDR2 FQGNSA. The CDR3 contains 17 residues. V was clipped by 4 bases and J by 0 bases; unmatched bases: 5. CDR3 DNA: TGTGCCAGCAGCTCCCGACTAGCGGGGGATAGCACAGATACGCAGTATTTT. Protein product: CASSSRLAGDSTDTQYF.

The rearrangement uses TRBV4-2 and TRBJ1-2, with 12 bases identical to TRBD1. CDR1 and CDR2 from the germline V gene are LGHNA and YNFKEQ. The CDR3 totals 19 residues. V shed 2 bases, J shed 3 bases, and the junction held 13 bases outside the gene matches. CDR3 coding DNA: TGTGCCAGCAGCCAACCCTTCTCGGGACAGGGGGCCAGTGACTATGGCTACACCTTC. Its translation: CASSQPFSGQGASDYGYTF.

The rearrangement joins TRBV5-1 to TRBJ2-7; possible D gene TRBD2, 6 bases. Trimming took off 2 bases at V and 3 bases at J, with 9 bases between the two ends. There are 13 residues in the CDR3. Looked up from germline, CDR1 is SGHRS and CDR2 is YFSETQ. The CDR3 nucleotides read TGCGCCAGCAGCTTAAGGCGGGACTACGAGCAGTACTTC. Its protein product is CASSLRRDYEQYF.

The rearrangement joins TRBV23-1 to TRBJ2-1; 7 bases align to TRBD1. Being an ORF, TRBV23-1 has a function that is uncertain. This CDR3 contains 16 residues. Trimming cost V 3 bases and J 2 bases; bases outside gene matches: 7. The CDR3 region has the DNA TGCGCCAGCAGTCACCCTCGGGACAGTCCCTACAATGAGCAGTTCTTC. As protein: CASSHPRDSPYNEQFF.

The chain carries TRBV5-3 and TRBJ1-1, with 8 bases aligning to TRBD1. TRBV5-3 is an ORF; its function is uncertain. The CDR3 length is 14 residues. Trimming cost V 5 bases and J 5 bases; bases outside gene matches: 8. For the CDR3, the DNA is TGTGCCAGAAGAGACCGGGACAGGAATACTGAAGCTTTCTTT. This codes for CARRDRDRNTEAFF.

The chain links TRBV2 to TRBJ1-2; D possibly corresponds to TRBD1 (5 bases). The length of the CDR3 is 14 residues. Germline lookup yields CDR1 SNHLY and CDR2 FYNNEI. Trimming pared 7 bases from V and 1 base from J, leaving 13 bases between. CDR3 coding DNA: TGTGCCAGCAAATCGACAGCTATTAACTATGGCTACACCTTC. Amino acids: CASKSTAINYGYTF.

The genes are TRBV4-1 and TRBJ1-2; TRBD1 is a possible D gene (6 bases). Trimming removed 5 bases from V and 3 bases from J, with 13 bases in between. CDR1 MGHRA and CDR2 YSYEKL come from the germline V gene. The CDR3 consists of 14 residues. CDR3 region: CASSGIGQYYGYTF. The CDR3 DNA follows: TGCGCCAGCAGCGGCATCGGACAGTACTATGGCTACACCTTC.

This chain uses TRBV3-1 (or the pseudogene TRBV3-2) with TRBJ2-2; D is unclear. There are 11 residues in the CDR3. Trimming cost V 8 bases and J 5 bases, with 6 bases left between them. Looked up from germline, CDR1 is LGHDT and CDR2 is YNNKEL (reference sequence). This CDR3 reads CASSGTGELFF. DNA for the CDR3: TGTGCCAGCTCAGGTACCGGGGAGCTGTTTTTT.

The rearrangement links TRBV9 to TRBJ2-3; TRBD2 agrees at 8 bases. The trim removed 0 bases at V and 0 bases at J, leaving 6 bases unmatched. The CDR3 spans 17 residues. Germline CDR1 SGDLS, CDR2 YYNGEE. CDR3 protein: CASSVDRRGVSTDTQYF. The CDR3 nucleotides read TGTGCCAGCAGCGTAGACCGGCGGGGGGTGAGCACAGATACGCAGTATTTT. Together with reference TRBV9 and TRBJ2-3, the CDR3 gives the full variable domain: DSGVTQTPKHLITATGQRVTLRCSPRSGDLSVYWYQQSLDQGLQFLIQYYNGEERAKGNILERFSAQQFPDLHSELNLSSLELGDSALYFCASSVDRRGVSTDTQYFGPGTRLTVL.

The V gene is TRBV5-4, the J gene TRBJ2-1; D may be TRBD2 (5 bases). Germline V lookup: CDR1 SGHNT, CDR2 YYREEE (reference sequence). Trimming cost V 3 bases and J 7 bases, with 11 bases left between them. The CDR3 length is 13 residues. CDR3 DNA sequence: TGTGCCAGCAGCTCTAACCGGGAAAATGAGCAGTTCTTC. Its translation: CASSSNRENEQFF.

V is TRBV9 and J is TRBJ1-1; D is unresolved. The CDR3 spans 15 residues. V lost 6 bases, J lost 0 bases, and 15 bases lay in between. Germline V gene lookup returns CDR1 SGDLS and CDR2 YYNGEE. CDR3 bases: TGTGCCAGCACCCCCCGGGGAAACATGAACACTGAAGCTTTCTTT. This translates into CASTPRGNMNTEAFF.

This chain uses TRBV7-9 with TRBJ1-6; tentative D call: TRBD1 (6 bases). Germline CDR1 reads SEHNR; CDR2 reads FQNEAQ (reference sequence). V gave up 3 bases and J gave up 6 bases, with 12 bases separating them. CDR3 length equals 15 residues. The DNA of the CDR3 is TGTGCCAGCAGCTTTGCGACAGGTTCTAATTCACCCCTCCACTTT. Residues: CASSFATGSNSPLHF.

This clone came up once. The chain combines TRBV11-2 with TRBJ1-2; D possibly corresponds to TRBD1 (5 bases). Trimming removed 5 bases at V and 8 bases at J, with 15 bases between. The CDR3 contains 13 residues. Germline V gives CDR1 SGHAT, CDR2 FQNNGV. This chain's CDR3 is CASSPPRRAGYTF. CDR3 sequence (DNA): TGTGCCAGCAGCCCCCCCCGCAGGGCCGGCTACACCTTC.

The chain employs TRBV21-1 and TRBJ1-2; the table calls TRBD1, which could not be checked here. TRBV21-1 is assigned pseudogene status. There are 11 residues in the CDR3. Here the CDR3 DNA reads TGTGCCAGGAACACAGGGTACGGCTACACCTTC. Protein product: CARNTGYGYTF.

The V call is TRBV4-1, the J call TRBJ2-1; 8 bases map to TRBD2. Germline trimming cut 2 bases from V and 6 bases from J; bases unmatched to any gene: 6. Germline CDR1 is MGHRA and CDR2 is YSYEKL. The CDR3 runs 15 residues. In nucleotides, the CDR3 is TGCGCCAGCAGCCAATTAGCGGGGACACCCAATGAGCAGTTCTTC. Protein: CASSQLAGTPNEQFF.

This chain links TRBV18 with TRBJ2-5; perhaps TRBD2 as D (6 bases). V dropped 8 bases and J dropped 2 bases, with 12 bases sitting between them. The CDR3 totals 13 residues. Germline V gene lookup returns CDR1 KGHSH and CDR2 LQKENI. Here the CDR3 DNA reads TGTGCCAGCCACCCGACTAGGCAAGAGACCCAGTACTTC. It codes for CASHPTRQETQYF.

The chain links TRBV7-8 to TRBJ2-7, with 9 bases aligning to TRBD2. This CDR3 is built from 16 residues. The trim removed 0 bases at V and 5 bases at J, leaving 8 bases unmatched. The V gene's germline CDR1 is SGHVS and CDR2 FQNEAQ. CDR3 sequence reads: CASSLAVAGATHEQYF. The CDR3 coding sequence is TGTGCCAGCAGCTTAGCAGTAGCGGGGGCGACCCACGAGCAGTACTTC.

The rearrangement joins TRBV10-3 to TRBJ2-3, with 12 bases matching TRBD2. Germline CDR1 and CDR2: ENHRY and SYGVKD. Losses at the gene ends were 5 bases for V and 2 bases for J; bases not matched to a gene: 8. There are 17 residues in the CDR3. The CDR3 nucleotides are TGTGCCATCAGTTCTAGGACTAGCGGGGCACTCACAGATACGCAGTATTTT. It codes for CAISSRTSGALTDTQYF.

The chain carries TRBV27 and TRBJ1-1, with D possibly matching TRBD1 (5 bases). The germline CDR1 and CDR2 sequences are MNHEY and SMNVEV (reference sequence). CDR3 length: 13 residues. Trimming shortened V by 5 bases and J by 5 bases, and 12 bases separated the two germline ends. CDR3 loop: CASSPPGVTEAFF. The CDR3 DNA is TGTGCCAGCAGTCCCCCGGGGGTAACTGAAGCTTTCTTT.

The rearrangement links TRBV11-1 to TRBJ1-1; TRBD1 matches 10 bases. Unmatched junction bases numbered 4, after V lost 2 bases and J lost 4 bases. Germline CDR1 and CDR2: SGHAT and FQDESV (reference sequence). The CDR3 loop spans 15 amino acids. In DNA form, the CDR3 reads TGTGCCAGCAGCTTAAGACAGGGGGCGGTCACTGAAGCTTTCTTT. Translated, it gives CASSLRQGAVTEAFF. Filled out from reference TRBV11-1 and TRBJ1-1, the complete variable domain reads EAEVAQSPRYKITEKSQAVAFWCDPISGHATLYWYRQILGQGPELLVQFQDESVVDDSQLPKDRFSAERLKGVDSTLKIQPAELGDSAMYLCASSLRQGAVTEAFFGQGTRLTVV.